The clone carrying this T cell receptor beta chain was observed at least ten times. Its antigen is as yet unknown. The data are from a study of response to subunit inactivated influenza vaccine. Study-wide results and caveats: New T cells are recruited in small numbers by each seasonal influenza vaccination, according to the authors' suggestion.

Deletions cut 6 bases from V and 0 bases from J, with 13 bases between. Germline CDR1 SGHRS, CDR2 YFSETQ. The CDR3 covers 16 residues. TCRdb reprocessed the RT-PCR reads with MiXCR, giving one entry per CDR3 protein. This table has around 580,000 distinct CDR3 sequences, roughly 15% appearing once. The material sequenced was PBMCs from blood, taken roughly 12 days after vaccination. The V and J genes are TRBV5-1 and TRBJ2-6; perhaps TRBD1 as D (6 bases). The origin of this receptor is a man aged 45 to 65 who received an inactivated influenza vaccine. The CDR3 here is CASMFQGSSGANVLTF. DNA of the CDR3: TGCGCCAGCATGTTCCAGGGGAGCTCTGGGGCCAACGTCCTGACTTTC. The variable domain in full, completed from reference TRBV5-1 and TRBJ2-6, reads KAGVTQTPRYLIKTRGQQVTLSCSPISGHRSVSWYQQTPGQGLQFLFEYFSETQRNKGNFPGRFSGRQFSNSRSEMNVSTLELGDSALYLCASMFQGSSGANVLTFGAGSRLTVL.